A single T cell receptor beta chain is shown here with its context. The entry originates in a study of blood T cell repertoires in COVID-19. Overall study: There were acute and convalescent COVID-19 samples, and they came from the United States, Italy and Spain. T cells, B-cell-depleted T cells, or PBMCs supplied cDNA or gDNA.

Sequenced by immunoSEQ multiplex PCR; TCRdb stores in-frame clones only, minus some. Altogether just over 200,000 clones are present, 60% to 85% being singletons, with the ten largest covering 5.5% to 7%. CDR1 and CDR2 from the germline V gene are SGHRS and YFSETQ. The CDR3 length is 16 residues. The V segment lost 4 bases and the J segment 1 base; nucleotides outside the gene matches: 8. The gene calls are TRBV5-1 and TRBJ2-7, with TRBD1 matching over 10 bases. Sample: peripheral blood. This TCR was recovered from a woman aged 70-85 years with acute or convalescent COVID-19. The CDR3 loop is CASSAGTGATSYEQYF. CDR3 DNA sequence: TGCGCCAGCAGCGCAGGGACAGGGGCAACATCCTACGAGCAGTACTTC.